This entry describes one T cell receptor (beta chain). Authors' analysis steps: From reference gene primer amplification, estimates of nucleated cell counts were derived. Only in-frame clones appear in the TCRdb table, and some are missing; sequencing was by immunoSEQ multiplex PCR. From that table come the V and J calls and clone size; the DNA was used to work out D and trimming. Here the sample spans 150,000 to 200,000 clones, approximately 80% being singletons. Germline V gene sequence: CDR1 SEHNR, CDR2 FQNEAQ (reference sequence). The CDR3 has 16 residues. The V end lost 1 base, the J end lost 7 bases, and 20 bases lay between the germline ends. This sample stems from a study of blood T cell repertoires in COVID-19. Overall study context: Some COVID-19 samples were acute and others convalescent; all came from the United States, Italy and Spain. PBMCs, B-cell-depleted T cells, or T cells were the source of the cDNA or gDNA that made up the material.

J is TRBJ2-7 and V is TRBV7-9; a possible D gene is TRBD1 (6 bases). This sequence originates from a man aged 45-65 years who had recovered from COVID-19. What was sequenced was PBMCs or T cells enriched from blood (not recorded which). CDR3 residues: CASSLGYREFKREQYF. The CDR3 DNA follows: TGTGCCAGCAGCTTAGGCTACAGGGAATTTAAGCGTGAGCAGTACTTC.